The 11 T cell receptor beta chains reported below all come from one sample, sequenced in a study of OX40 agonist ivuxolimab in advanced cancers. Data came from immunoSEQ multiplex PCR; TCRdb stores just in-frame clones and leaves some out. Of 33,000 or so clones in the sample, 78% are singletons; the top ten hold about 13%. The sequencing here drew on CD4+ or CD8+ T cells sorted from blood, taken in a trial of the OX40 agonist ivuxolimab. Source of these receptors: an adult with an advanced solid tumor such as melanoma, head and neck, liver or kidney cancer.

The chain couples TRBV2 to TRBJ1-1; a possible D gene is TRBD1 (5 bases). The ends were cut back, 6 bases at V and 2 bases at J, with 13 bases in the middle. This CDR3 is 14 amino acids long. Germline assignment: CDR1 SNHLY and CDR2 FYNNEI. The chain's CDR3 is CASSPGRINTEAFF. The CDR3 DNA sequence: TGTGCCAGCAGCCCGGGGCGGATCAACACTGAAGCTTTCTTT.

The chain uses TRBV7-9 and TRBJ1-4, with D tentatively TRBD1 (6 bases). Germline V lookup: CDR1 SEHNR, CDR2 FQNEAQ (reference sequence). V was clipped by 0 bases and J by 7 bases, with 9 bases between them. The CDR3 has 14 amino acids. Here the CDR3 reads CASSLARGIEKLFF. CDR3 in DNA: TGTGCCAGCAGCTTAGCCAGGGGAATTGAAAAACTGTTTTTT.

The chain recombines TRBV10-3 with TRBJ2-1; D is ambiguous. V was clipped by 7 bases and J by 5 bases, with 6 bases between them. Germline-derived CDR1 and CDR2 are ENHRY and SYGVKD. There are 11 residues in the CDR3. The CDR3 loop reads CAITAHNEQFF. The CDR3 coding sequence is TGTGCCATCACGGCCCACAATGAGCAGTTCTTC.

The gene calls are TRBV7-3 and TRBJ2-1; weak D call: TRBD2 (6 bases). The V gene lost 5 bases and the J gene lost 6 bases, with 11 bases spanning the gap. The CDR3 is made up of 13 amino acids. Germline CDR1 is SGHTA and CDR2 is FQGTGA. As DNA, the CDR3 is TGTGCCAGCAGCGCACCGGGACTCAATGAGCAGTTCTTC. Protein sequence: CASSAPGLNEQFF. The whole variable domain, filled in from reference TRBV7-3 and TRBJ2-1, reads GAGVSQTPSNKVTEKGKYVELRCDPISGHTALYWYRQSLGQGPEFLIYFQGTGAADDSGLPNDRFFAVRPEGSVSTLKIQRTERGDSAVYLCASSAPGLNEQFFGPGTRLTVL.

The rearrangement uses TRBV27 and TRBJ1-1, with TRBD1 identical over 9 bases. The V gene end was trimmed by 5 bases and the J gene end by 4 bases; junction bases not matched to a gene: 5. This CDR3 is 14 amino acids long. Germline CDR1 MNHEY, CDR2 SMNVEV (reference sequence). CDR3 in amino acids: CASSRDREGTEAFF. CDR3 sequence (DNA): TGTGCCAGCAGTCGGGACAGGGAGGGCACTGAAGCTTTCTTT.

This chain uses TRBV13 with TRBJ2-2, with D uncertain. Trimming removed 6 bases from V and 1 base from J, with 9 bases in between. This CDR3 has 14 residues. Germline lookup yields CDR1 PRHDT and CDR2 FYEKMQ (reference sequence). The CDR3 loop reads CASRKLRNTGELFF. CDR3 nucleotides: TGTGCCAGCAGAAAGCTACGGAACACCGGGGAGCTGTTTTTT.

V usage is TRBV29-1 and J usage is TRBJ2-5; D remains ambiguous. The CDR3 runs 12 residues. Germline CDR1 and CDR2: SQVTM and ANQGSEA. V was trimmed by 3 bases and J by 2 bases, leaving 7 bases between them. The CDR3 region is CSVERPQETQYF. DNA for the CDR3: TGCAGCGTTGAGAGGCCACAAGAGACCCAGTACTTC.

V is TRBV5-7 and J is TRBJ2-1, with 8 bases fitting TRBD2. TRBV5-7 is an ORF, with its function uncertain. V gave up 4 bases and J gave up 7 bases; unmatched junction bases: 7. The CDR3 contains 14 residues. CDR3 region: CASSPGTRGNEQFF. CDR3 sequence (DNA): TGTGCCAGCAGCCCCGGGACTAGAGGGAATGAGCAGTTCTTC.

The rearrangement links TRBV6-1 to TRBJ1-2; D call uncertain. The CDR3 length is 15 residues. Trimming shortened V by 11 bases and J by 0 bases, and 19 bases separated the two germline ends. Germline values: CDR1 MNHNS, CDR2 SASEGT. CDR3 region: CAGRREGSANYGYTF. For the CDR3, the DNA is TGTGCCGGCCGAAGGGAGGGCAGTGCTAACTATGGCTACACCTTC.

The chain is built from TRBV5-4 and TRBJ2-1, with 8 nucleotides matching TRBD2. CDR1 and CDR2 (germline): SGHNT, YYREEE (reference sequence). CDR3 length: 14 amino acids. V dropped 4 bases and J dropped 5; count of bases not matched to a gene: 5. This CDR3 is CASSILAVHNEQFF. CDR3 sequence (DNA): TGTGCCAGCAGCATACTAGCGGTCCACAATGAGCAGTTCTTC.

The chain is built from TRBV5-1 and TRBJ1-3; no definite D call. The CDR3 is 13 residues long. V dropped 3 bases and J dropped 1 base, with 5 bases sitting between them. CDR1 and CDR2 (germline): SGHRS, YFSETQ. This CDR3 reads CASSWGSGNTIYF. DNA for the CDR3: TGCGCCAGCAGCTGGGGTTCTGGAAACACCATATATTTT.